This TCR beta chain was identified during a study of blood T cell repertoires in COVID-19 (TCRdb year 2020). Concerning the study at large: Samples from collaborators originated in the United States, Italy and Spain and spanned both the acute and convalescent phases of COVID-19. Deeply sampled blood TCRbeta repertoires from subjects exposed to, actively infected with, or recovered from COVID-19 were included in the dataset. Where available, HLA class I and class II types were taken from metadata supplied by the sample provider and were not determined by assay-based typing. The material from the prospective study consisted of cDNA or gDNA derived from T cells, B-cell-depleted T cells, or PBMCs. Samples were obtained from the ongoing ImmuneRACE study (first 160 participants) and from 1,000 to 1,500 subjects provided by 6 global collaborators. Nearly every sample came with metadata listing a de-identified subject ID, COVID-19 status, age in years and sex. The repertoires were released in a freely available public database meant as a resource for research on the immune response to SARS-CoV-2.

To note about this clone: The specificity of this receptor is unknown. No much larger clonotype is one base removed from it; base qualities were not supplied.

Measured from the cysteine to the phenylalanine, the CDR3 is 13 residues long. The retained sequence is limited to the CDR3, 39 bases, with the frame set at the first base. The V end gives up 4 bases and the J end 7 bases, leaving 3 bases in the junction not matched to a gene. CDR1 and CDR2, looked up from the germline V gene, are SGHNT and YENEEA. One collaborating source in Seattle enrolled patients during active infection and followed them longitudinally through the course of disease. Each collaborating institution followed its own protocols to collect whole blood in K2EDTA tubes. For TCRbeta analysis, collaborators shipped samples as frozen whole blood, isolated PBMCs, or DNA extracted from either of those sample types. TCRbeta CDR3 regions were amplified from genomic DNA using the immunoSEQ Assay, a bias-controlled multiplex PCR. Per the original workflow: The number of nucleated cells in each sample was estimated by amplification of reference gene primers within the assay. To quantify the absolute abundance of each unique TCRbeta CDR3 rearrangement, sequence reads were collapsed and filtered. For each sample, productive Simpson clonality was calculated as the square root of Simpson's diversity index across productive rearrangements. Held by TCRdb, this immuneACCESS table contains in-frame sequences only and omits some clones. Under half of the omission traces to an unresolved V gene where checked; the cause of the rest is unknown. The V and J calls and clone size were taken over from that table, and D and trimming were inferred from the DNA. This sample is represented by about 62,000 clones; 85% to 90% of them were singletons. Jointly, the top ten make up 15% to 20% of the sample.

The paper as a whole reports these results and caveats: The amount of clinical and demographic metadata varied by source and participant and was provided uncurated.

Sequenced input: peripheral blood. This receptor was taken from a woman aged 60-70 years with COVID-19, enrolled during active disease. In this chain, TRBV11-3 is recombined with TRBJ2-3, and 9 junctional nucleotides match TRBD2. The nucleotide sequence reads TGTGCCAGCAGCTCCCTAGCGGGGTATACGCAGTATTTT. Translated, it gives CASSSLAGYTQYF. The CDR3, completed at both ends by the reference TRBV11-3 and TRBJ2-3 genes, gives the full variable domain EAGVVQSPRYKIIEKKQPVAFWCNPISGHNTLYWYLQNLGQGPELLIRYENEEAVDDSQLPKDRFSAERLKGVDSTLKIQPAELGDSAVYLCASSSLAGYTQYFGPGTRLTVL.